The sequence of this T cell receptor (beta chain) was determined in a study of CXCR3-negative and CXCR3-positive naive CD8 T cells. Preparation of TRB cDNA libraries relied on 5' RACE carrying UMI labels. TCRdb reprocessed the 5' RACE reads and reports one entry per CDR3 protein, with no DNA. This sample's clone table lists tens of thousands of distinct CDR3 sequences. The V gene's germline CDR1 is DFQATT and CDR2 SNEGSKA (reference sequence). CDR3 length equals 15 residues. V is TRBV20-1 and J is TRBJ1-1. The clonotype originates from a human donor in good health. Some clones in this sample may be carry-over from other donors' samples. Sample: naive CXCR3- CD8+ T cells from blood. Subset noted: CD45RO-CCR7+CD27+CD95- naive CD8+ T cells lacking CXCR3 (TNR3-). The CDR3 loop reads CSAKSYQGRGTEAFF.